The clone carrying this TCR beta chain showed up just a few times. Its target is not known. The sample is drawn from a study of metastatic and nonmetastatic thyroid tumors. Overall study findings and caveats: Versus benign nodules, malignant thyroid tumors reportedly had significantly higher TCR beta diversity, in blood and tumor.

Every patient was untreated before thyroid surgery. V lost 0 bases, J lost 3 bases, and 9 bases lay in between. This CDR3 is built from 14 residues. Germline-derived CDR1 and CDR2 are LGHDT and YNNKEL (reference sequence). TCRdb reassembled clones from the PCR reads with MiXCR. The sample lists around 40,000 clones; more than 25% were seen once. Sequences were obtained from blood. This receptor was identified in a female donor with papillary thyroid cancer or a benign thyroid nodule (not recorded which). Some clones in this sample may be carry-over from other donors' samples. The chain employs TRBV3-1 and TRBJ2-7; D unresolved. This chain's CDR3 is CASSQDAGHYEQYF. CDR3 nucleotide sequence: TGTGCCAGCAGCCAAGATGCTGGGCACTACGAGCAGTACTTC.